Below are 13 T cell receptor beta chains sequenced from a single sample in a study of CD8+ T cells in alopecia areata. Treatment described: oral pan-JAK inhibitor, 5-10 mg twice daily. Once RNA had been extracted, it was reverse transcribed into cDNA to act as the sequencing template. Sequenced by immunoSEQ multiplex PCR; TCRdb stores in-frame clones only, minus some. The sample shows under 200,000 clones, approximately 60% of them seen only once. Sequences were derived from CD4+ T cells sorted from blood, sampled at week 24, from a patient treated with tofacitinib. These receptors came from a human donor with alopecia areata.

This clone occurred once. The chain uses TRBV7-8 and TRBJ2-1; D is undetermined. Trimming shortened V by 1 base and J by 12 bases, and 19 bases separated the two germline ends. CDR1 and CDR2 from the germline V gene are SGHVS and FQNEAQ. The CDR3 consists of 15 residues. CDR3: CASSLDGLKGVVQFF. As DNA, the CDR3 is TGTGCCAGCAGCTTAGACGGGCTAAAGGGTGTCGTGCAGTTCTTC.

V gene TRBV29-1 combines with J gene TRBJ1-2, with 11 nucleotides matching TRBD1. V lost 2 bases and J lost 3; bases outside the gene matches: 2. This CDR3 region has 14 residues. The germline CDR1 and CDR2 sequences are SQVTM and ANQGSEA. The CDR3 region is CSVERTGGYYGYTF. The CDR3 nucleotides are TGCAGCGTTGAACGGACAGGGGGCTACTATGGCTACACCTTC. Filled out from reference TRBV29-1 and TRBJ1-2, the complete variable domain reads SAVISQKPSRDICQRGTSLTIQCQVDSQVTMMFWYRQQPGQSLTLIATANQGSEATYESGFVIDKFPISRPNLTFSTLTVSNMSPEDSSIYLCSVERTGGYYGYTFGSGTRLTVV.

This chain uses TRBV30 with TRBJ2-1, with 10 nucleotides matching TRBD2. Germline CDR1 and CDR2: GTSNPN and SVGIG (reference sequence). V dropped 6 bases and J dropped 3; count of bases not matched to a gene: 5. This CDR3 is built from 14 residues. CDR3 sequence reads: CACSGGAVYNEQFF. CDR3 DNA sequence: TGTGCCTGCAGCGGGGGGGCCGTCTACAATGAGCAGTTCTTC.

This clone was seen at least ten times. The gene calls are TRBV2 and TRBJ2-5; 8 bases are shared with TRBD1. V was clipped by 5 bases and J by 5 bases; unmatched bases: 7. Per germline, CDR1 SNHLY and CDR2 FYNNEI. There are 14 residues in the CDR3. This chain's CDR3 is CASSSGQARETQYF. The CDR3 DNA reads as TGTGCCAGCAGTTCGGGACAGGCCCGCGAGACCCAGTACTTC.

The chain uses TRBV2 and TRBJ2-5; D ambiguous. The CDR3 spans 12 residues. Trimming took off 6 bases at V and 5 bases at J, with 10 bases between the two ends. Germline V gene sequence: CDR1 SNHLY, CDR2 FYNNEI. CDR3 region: CASRADSETQYF. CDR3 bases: TGTGCCAGCAGAGCAGATAGCGAGACCCAGTACTTC.

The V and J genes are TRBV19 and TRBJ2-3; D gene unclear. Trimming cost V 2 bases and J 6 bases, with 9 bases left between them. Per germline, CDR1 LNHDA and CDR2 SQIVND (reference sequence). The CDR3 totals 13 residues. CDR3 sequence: CASSIRRLDTQYF. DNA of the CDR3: TGTGCCAGTAGTATAAGGAGATTGGATACGCAGTATTTT.

As DNA, the CDR3 is TGTGCCTGGAATCCGGGGCGCCGAACTGAAGCTTTCTTT. Protein: CAWNPGRRTEAFF. The rearrangement uses TRBV30 and TRBJ1-1, with D perhaps TRBD1 (5 bases). Trimming pared 4 bases from V and 5 bases from J, leaving 14 bases between. The CDR3 is made up of 13 amino acids. Germline V gene lookup returns CDR1 GTSNPN and CDR2 SVGIG (reference sequence).

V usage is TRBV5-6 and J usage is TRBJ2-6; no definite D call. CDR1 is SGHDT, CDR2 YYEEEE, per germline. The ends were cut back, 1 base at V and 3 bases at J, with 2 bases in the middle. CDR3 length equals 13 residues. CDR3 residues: CASSLIGANVLTF. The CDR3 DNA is TGTGCCAGCAGCTTGATTGGGGCCAACGTCCTGACTTTC.

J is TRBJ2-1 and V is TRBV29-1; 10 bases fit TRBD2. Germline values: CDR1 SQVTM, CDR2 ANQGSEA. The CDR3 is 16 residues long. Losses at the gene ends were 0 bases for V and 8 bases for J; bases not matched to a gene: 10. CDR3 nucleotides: TGCAGCGTTGAAGATAACCTAGCGGGGGCCCGGGATGAGCAGTTCTTC. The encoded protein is CSVEDNLAGARDEQFF.

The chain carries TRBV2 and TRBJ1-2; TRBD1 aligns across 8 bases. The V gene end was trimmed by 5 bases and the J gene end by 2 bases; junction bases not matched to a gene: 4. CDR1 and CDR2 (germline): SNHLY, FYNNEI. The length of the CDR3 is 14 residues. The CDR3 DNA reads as TGTGCCAGCAGTTCTGGACAGGGAAACTATGGCTACACCTTC. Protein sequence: CASSSGQGNYGYTF.

The CDR3 region is CASSTGRDTQYF. DNA of the CDR3: TGCGCCAGCAGCACCGGTAGGGATACGCAGTATTTT. This chain connects TRBV5-1 to TRBJ2-3; D not certain. Germline CDR1 SGHRS, CDR2 YFSETQ. With 4 bases removed from V and 6 bases from J, the gap between germline ends came to 9 bases. The CDR3 consists of 12 residues.

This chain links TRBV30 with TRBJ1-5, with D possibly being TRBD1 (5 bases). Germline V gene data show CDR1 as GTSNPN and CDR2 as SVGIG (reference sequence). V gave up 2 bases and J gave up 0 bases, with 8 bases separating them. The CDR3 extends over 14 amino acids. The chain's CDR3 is CAWSRDSSNQPQHF. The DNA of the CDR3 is TGTGCCTGGAGTCGTGACAGTAGCAATCAGCCCCAGCATTTT.

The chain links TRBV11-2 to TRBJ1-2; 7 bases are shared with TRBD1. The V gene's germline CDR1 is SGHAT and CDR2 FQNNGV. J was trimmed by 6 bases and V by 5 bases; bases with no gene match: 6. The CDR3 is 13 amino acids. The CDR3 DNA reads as TGTGCCAGCAGCCCGGGGACAGCAAATGGCTACACCTTC. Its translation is CASSPGTANGYTF.